This record looks at one T cell receptor (beta chain) sequence and its context. This clonotype was counted at least ten times. Its recognized antigen is unknown. One base away there is no much larger clone; base qualities are not given. Immediately after resection, surgical brain or tumor specimens were cryofrozen in liquid nitrogen, with peripheral blood cells collected concurrently. The CDR3 holds 15 amino acids from the cysteine to the phenylalanine. This entry keeps only the CDR3 DNA: 45 bases, framed from base 1. Via the germline V gene (reference sequence), CDR1 is MNHEY and CDR2 SMNVEV. After removal of 2 bases from V and 3 bases from J, the junction retains 6 bases not matched to a gene. This entry belongs to a study of glioma-infiltrating T cells listed by TCRdb under 2016. Regarding the study in general: Low-grade gliomas were WHO grade II oligodendrogliomas or astrocytomas, and glioblastomas were WHO grade IV tumors sampled at initial rather than recurrent diagnosis. The study sequenced TCR alpha- and beta-chain repertoires from glioma tissue, from non-neoplastic brain tissue and from matched peripheral blood mononuclear cells. The paired cohort was made up of three low-grade glioma patients, 8 or 9 primary glioblastoma patients and three non-glioma patients who contributed non-neoplastic brain tissue. Each tissue-infiltrating repertoire was compared with the same patient's peripheral blood repertoire to measure divergence between tissue and blood T-cell populations. Dexamethasone was administered to glioma patients for six or fewer days before surgery. The sequencing target for blood libraries was roughly 4.5- to 11-fold coverage of 950,000 to 1,000,000 peripheral T cells.

The study at large found these results: VJ-independent divergence between tissue and blood was below expectation in non-neoplastic patients but above expectation in all gliomas, especially low-grade gliomas. Only a very small number of CDR3 sequences turned up in both tissue and blood, a result put down to high CDR3 diversity combined with limited sampling. A signature set of shared blood CDR3 motifs marked patients with low tissue-blood divergence and was depleted in highly divergent patients. Group comparisons rested on small numbers: three non-neoplastic, three low-grade glioma and several glioblastoma patients.

TCR alpha and beta CDR3 regions were amplified with the iRepertoire nested amplicon-rescue multiplex PCR (arm-PCR) platform from RNA. The input for one-step reverse transcription and amplification was about 95-450 ng of tissue mRNA or PBMC total RNA. After bead purification, a secondary multiplex PCR added Illumina adapters, and libraries were gel-purified between 200 and 400 bp. Libraries carried internal 6-nucleotide barcodes used for demultiplexing. Libraries were sequenced on an Illumina MiSeq with 2x220 or 2x250 nucleotide paired-end reads. Per the original workflow: Paired reads were merged using FLASH 1.2.11 and aligned with BWA-MEM to the GRCh37 human genome, and TRA and TRB reads were then extracted. For V and J assignment, an IMGT-derived reference of cassette sequences and CDR3 motifs that included pseudogenes was used. Three-frame translation of reads was performed, and productive CDR3s were defined as those with a C...FGXG motif and no stop codons. Clonotypes were defined as unique combinations of V-J cassette pair and CDR3 amino acid sequence. Reads were filtered by Hamming distance, thresholded by each sample's sequence error rate in mapped regions. Using fastp trimming at Q25 and MiXCR clonotype assembly, TCRdb reanalyzed the public sequencing data and kept in-frame beta chains. Each entry merges the rows of one CDR3 protein and shows their most common DNA and genes. TCRdb, rather than the study authors, made the V and J calls. The table for this sample lists about 410,000 distinct CDR3 sequences; roughly two fifths of them were counted only once. The ten biggest clones cover approximately 12% of the sample.

The sequenced material came from glioma tissue, nonneoplastic brain tissue, or PBMCs (not recorded which). The sequence derives from a human donor with low-grade glioma or glioblastoma, undergoing nonglioma brain surgery, or in good health (not recorded which). The sequence links TRBV27 to TRBJ2-7; 8 central nucleotides agree with TRBD2. The nucleotide sequence reads as follows: TGTGCCAGCAGTTTAGCCGGGACTAGGGACTACGAGCAGTACTTC. Translated, this gives CASSLAGTRDYEQYF.